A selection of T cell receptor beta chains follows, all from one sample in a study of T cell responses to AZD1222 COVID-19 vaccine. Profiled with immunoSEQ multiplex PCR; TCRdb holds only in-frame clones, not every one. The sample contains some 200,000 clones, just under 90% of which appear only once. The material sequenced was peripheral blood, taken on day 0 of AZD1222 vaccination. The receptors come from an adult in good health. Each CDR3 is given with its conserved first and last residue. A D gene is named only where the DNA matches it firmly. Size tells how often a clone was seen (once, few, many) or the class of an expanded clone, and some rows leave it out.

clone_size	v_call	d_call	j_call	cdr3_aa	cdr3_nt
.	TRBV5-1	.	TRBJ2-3	CASSLVLLRADTQYF	TGCGCCAGCAGCTTGGTTCTGTTACGGGCAGATACGCAGTATTTT
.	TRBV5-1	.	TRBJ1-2	CASSVDSPNYGYTF	TGCGCCAGCAGCGTCGACAGCCCTAACTATGGCTACACCTTC
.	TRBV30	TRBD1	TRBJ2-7	CAWRDSPNYEQYF	TGTGCCTGGCGGGACAGTCCTAACTACGAGCAGTACTTC
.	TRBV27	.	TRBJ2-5	CASSLWGSETQYF	TGTGCCAGCAGTTTATGGGGGTCGGAGACCCAGTACTTC
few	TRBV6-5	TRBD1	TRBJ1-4	CASSYSTGSVGEKLFF	TGTGCCAGCAGTTACTCGACAGGGAGCGTTGGTGAAAAACTGTTTTTT
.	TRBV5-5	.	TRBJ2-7	CASSLEGSLHEQYF	TGTGCCAGCAGCTTGGAGGGGAGCCTCCACGAGCAGTACTTC
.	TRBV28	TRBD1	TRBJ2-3	CASSLAGTGVLDTQYF	TGTGCCAGCAGTTTAGCCGGGACAGGGGTTTTAGATACGCAGTATTTT
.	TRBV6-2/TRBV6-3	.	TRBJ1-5	CASSSQTVQRNQPQHF	TGTGCCAGCAGTTCCCAGACAGTCCAGCGCAATCAGCCCCAGCATTTT
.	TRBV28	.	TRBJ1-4	CASSLEAAGNEKLFF	TGTGCCAGCAGTTTAGAGGCCGCAGGGAATGAAAAACTGTTTTTT
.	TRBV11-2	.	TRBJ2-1	CASSQEGLAYNEQFF	TGTGCCAGCAGCCAGGAGGGGCTAGCTTACAATGAGCAGTTCTTC
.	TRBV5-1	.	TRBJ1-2	CASSRGGVANYGYTF	TGCGCCAGCTCCCGAGGAGGGGTAGCTAACTATGGCTACACCTTC
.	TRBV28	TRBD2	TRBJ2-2	CASSSSGTRYPGELFF	TGTGCCAGCAGTTCATCCGGGACTAGATACCCCGGGGAGCTGTTTTTT
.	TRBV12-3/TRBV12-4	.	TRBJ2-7	CASSLNYEQYF	TGTGCCAGCAGTTTGAACTACGAGCAGTACTTC
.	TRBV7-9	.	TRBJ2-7	CASSLNSYEQYF	TGTGCCAGCAGCTTAAACTCCTACGAGCAGTACTTC
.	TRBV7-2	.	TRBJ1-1	CASSLKGVGTEAFF	TGTGCCAGCAGCTTGAAGGGGGTAGGGACTGAAGCTTTCTTT
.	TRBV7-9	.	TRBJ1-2	CASNLGSYGYTF	TGTGCCAGCAACTTAGGGAGCTATGGCTACACCTTC
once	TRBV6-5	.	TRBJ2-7	CASSYEVSYEQYF	TGTGCCAGCAGTTACGAGGTATCCTACGAGCAGTACTTC
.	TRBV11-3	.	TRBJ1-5	CASSLRDNNQPQHF	TGTGCCAGCAGCCTCCGGGACAACAATCAGCCCCAGCATTTT
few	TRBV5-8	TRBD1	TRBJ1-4	CASSLRGTTNEKLFF	TGTGCCAGCAGCCTCAGGGGGACAACTAATGAAAAACTGTTTTTT
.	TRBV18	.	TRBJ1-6	CASSPSESPLHF	TGTGCCAGCTCACCTTCGGAATCACCCCTCCACTTT
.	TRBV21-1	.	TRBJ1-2	CASSIKGGGVYGYTF	TGTGCCAGCAGCATTAAAGGGGGCGGGGTCTATGGCTACACCTTC
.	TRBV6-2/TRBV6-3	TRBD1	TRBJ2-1	CASSQAGQADNEQFF	TGTGCCAGCAGCCAGGCGGGACAGGCCGACAATGAGCAGTTCTTC
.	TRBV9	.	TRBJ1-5	CASSVGYSNQPQHF	TGTGCCAGCAGCGTGGGGTATAGCAATCAGCCCCAGCATTTT
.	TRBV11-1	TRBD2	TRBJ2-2	CASSWTSAVTGELFF	TGTGCCAGCAGCTGGACTAGCGCGGTCACCGGGGAGCTGTTTTTT
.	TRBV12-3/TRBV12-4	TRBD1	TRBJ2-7	CASRRQGGEQYF	TGTGCCAGCAGGCGACAGGGGGGCGAGCAGTACTTC
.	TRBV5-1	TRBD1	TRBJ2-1	CASSLLGGRDEQFF	TGCGCCAGCAGCCTCTTAGGGGGCCGAGATGAGCAGTTCTTC
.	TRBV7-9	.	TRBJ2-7	CASSLAQGEQYF	TGTGCCAGCAGCTTAGCACAGGGCGAGCAGTACTTC
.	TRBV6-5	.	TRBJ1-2	CASSNGVYGYTF	TGTGCCAGCAGTAACGGGGTCTATGGCTACACCTTC
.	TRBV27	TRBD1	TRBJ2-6	CASSWDRGISGANVLTF	TGTGCCAGCAGTTGGGACAGGGGAATCTCTGGGGCCAACGTCCTGACTTTC
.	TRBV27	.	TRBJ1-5	CASTGRGHQPQHF	TGTGCCAGCACCGGCAGGGGACATCAGCCCCAGCATTTT
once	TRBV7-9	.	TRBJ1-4	CASSLVTPWGEKLFF	TGTGCCAGCAGCTTAGTCACCCCCTGGGGTGAAAAACTGTTTTTT
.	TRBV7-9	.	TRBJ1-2	CASSLVGRRGELRGYTF	TGTGCCAGCAGCTTAGTCGGCCGTCGGGGCGAGCTTCGGGGCTACACCTTC
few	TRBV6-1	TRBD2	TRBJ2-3	CASSGSIAGGNTDTQYF	TGTGCCAGCAGTGGCTCGATAGCGGGGGGCAACACAGATACGCAGTATTTT
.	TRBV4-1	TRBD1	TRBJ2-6	CASSQTPLKTGSGANVLTF	TGCGCCAGCAGCCAAACACCACTTAAGACAGGGAGTGGGGCCAACGTCCTGACTTTC
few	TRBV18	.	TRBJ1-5	CASSPTSTGSTKPQHF	TGTGCCAGCTCACCTACAAGCACGGGGTCCACAAAGCCCCAGCATTTT
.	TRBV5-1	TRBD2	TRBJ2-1	CASSLAIAGVGDEQFF	TGCGCCAGCAGCTTGGCCATCGCGGGAGTCGGCGATGAGCAGTTCTTC
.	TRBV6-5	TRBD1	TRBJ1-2	CASRPTGGSHGYTF	TGTGCCAGCAGACCCACAGGGGGGTCCCATGGCTACACCTTC
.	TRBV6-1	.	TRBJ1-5	CASSDRKGGVGQPQHF	TGTGCCAGCAGTGACCGTAAGGGTGGGGTTGGTCAGCCCCAGCATTTT
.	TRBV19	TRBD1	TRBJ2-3	CASSSGQGLTDTQYF	TGTGCCAGTAGCTCGGGACAGGGGCTCACAGATACGCAGTATTTT
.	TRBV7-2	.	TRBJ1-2	CASSSLGPDYGYTF	TGTGCCAGCAGCTCTCTAGGCCCCGACTATGGCTACACCTTC
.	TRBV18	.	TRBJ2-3	CASSPPGADTQYF	TGTGCCAGCTCACCACCAGGGGCAGATACGCAGTATTTT
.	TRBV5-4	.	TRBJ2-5	CASSPSDGGETQYF	TGTGCCAGCAGTCCCTCTGACGGGGGAGAGACCCAGTACTTC
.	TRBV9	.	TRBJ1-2	CASSVTTGYGYTF	TGTGCCAGCAGCGTAACAACAGGCTATGGCTACACCTTC
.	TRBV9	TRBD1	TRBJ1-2	CASSVGGIRGGGYGYTF	TGTGCCAGCAGCGTAGGAGGGATCAGAGGGGGCGGCTATGGCTACACCTTC
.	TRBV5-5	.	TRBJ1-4	CASSLEVTRTNEKLFF	TGTGCCAGCAGCTTGGAAGTGACAAGGACTAATGAAAAACTGTTTTTT
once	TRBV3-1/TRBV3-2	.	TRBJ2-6	CASSQDWVGGSGANVLTF	TGTGCCAGCAGCCAAGATTGGGTAGGGGGATCCGGGGCCAACGTCCTGACTTTC
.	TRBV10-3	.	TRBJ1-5	CAISESGWEPYQPQHF	TGTGCCATCAGTGAGTCAGGGTGGGAGCCCTATCAGCCCCAGCATTTT
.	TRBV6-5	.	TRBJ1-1	CASSQPTPLGLAFF	TGTGCCAGCAGTCAACCCACGCCGTTGGGGTTGGCTTTCTTT
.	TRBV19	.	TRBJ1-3	CASRLGASIYF	TGTGCCAGTAGACTGGGGGCCTCCATATATTTT
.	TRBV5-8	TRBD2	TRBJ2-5	CASSWSGRTLQETQYF	TGTGCCAGCAGTTGGAGCGGGAGGACGCTCCAAGAGACCCAGTACTTC
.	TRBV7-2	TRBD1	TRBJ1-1	CASSSIGGQTEAFF	TGTGCCAGCAGCTCTATAGGGGGCCAAACTGAAGCTTTCTTT
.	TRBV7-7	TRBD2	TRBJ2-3	CASSLGTSGIGGTDTQYF	TGTGCCAGCAGCCTCGGGACTAGCGGGATAGGGGGCACAGATACGCAGTATTTT
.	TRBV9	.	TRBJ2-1	CASSLGYNEQFF	TGTGCCAGCAGCCTAGGCTACAATGAGCAGTTCTTC
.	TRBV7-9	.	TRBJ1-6	CASSLYRDGNSPLHF	TGTGCCAGCAGCTTATACAGGGACGGCAATTCACCCCTCCACTTT
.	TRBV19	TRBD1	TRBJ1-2	CASSDGTGSWYSYGYTF	TGTGCCAGTAGCGATGGGACAGGCTCCTGGTATAGCTATGGCTACACCTTC
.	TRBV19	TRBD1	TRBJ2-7	CASSVGTGLYEQYF	TGTGCCAGTAGTGTCGGGACAGGTCTCTACGAGCAGTACTTC
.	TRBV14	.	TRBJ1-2	CASSQVRQRFYTF	TGTGCCAGCAGCCAAGTGAGACAGCGTTTCTACACCTTC
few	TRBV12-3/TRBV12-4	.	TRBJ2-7	CASKGGQTGEQYF	TGTGCCAGCAAGGGGGGGCAGACTGGGGAGCAGTACTTC
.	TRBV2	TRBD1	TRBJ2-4	CASSERYSGGYAKNIQYF	TGTGCCAGCAGTGAAAGATACTCAGGGGGCTATGCCAAAAACATTCAGTACTTC